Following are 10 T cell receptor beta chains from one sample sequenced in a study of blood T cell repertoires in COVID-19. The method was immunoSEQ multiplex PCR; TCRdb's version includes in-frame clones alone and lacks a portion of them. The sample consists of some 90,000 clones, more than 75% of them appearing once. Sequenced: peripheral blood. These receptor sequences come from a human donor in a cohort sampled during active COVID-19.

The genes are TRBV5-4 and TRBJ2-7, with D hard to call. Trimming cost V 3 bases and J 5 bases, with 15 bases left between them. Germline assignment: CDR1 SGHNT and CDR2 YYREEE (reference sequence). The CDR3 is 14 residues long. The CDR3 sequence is CASSSEKPPHEQYF. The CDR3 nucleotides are TGTGCCAGCAGCTCCGAGAAACCACCCCACGAGCAGTACTTC.

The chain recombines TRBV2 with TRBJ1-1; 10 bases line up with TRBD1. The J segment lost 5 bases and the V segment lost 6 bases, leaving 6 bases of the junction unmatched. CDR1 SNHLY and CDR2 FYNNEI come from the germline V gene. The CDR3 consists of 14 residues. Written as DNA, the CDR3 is TGTGCCAGCAGGAAGGACAGGGGGGTAACTGAAGCTTTCTTT. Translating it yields CASRKDRGVTEAFF.

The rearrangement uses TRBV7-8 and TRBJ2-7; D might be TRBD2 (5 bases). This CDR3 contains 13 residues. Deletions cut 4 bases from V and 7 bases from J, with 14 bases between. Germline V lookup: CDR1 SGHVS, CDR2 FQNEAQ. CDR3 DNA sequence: TGTGCCAGCAGCTCTGACCTACTAGGGGAGCAGTACTTC. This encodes CASSSDLLGEQYF.

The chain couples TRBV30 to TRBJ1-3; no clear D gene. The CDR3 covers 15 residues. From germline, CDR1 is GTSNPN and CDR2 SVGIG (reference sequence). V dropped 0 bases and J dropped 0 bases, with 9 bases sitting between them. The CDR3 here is CAWSVRRYSGNTIYF. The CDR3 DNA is TGTGCCTGGAGTGTACGCAGGTACTCTGGAAACACCATATATTTT.

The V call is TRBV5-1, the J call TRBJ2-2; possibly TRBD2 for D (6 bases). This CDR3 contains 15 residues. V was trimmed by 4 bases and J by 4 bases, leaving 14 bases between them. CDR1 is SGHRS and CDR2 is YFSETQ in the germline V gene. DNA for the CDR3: TGCGCCAGCAGCCCAGGAGGGTCAGTCACCGGGGAGCTGTTTTTT. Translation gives CASSPGGSVTGELFF.

The DNA of the CDR3 is TGTGCCAGCAGCCCCGGGGGGTTGAACACTGAAGCTTTCTTT. Protein sequence: CASSPGGLNTEAFF. The chain has TRBV7-2 and TRBJ1-1, with D possibly TRBD1 on 5 matching bases. The CDR3 loop spans 14 amino acids. V dropped 5 bases and J dropped 0 bases, with 10 bases sitting between them. Germline loops: CDR1 SGHTA, CDR2 FQGNSA.

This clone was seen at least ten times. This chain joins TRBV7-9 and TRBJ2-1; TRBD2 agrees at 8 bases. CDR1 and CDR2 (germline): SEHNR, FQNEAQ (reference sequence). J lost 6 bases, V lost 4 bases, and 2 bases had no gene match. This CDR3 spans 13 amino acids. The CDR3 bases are TGTGCCAGCAGCTACACTAGCGGCAATGAGCAGTTCTTC. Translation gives CASSYTSGNEQFF. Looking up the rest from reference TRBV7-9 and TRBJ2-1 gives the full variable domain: DTGVSQNPRHKITKRGQNVTFRCDPISEHNRLYWYRQTLGQGPEFLTYFQNEAQLEKSRLLSDRFSAERPKGSFSTLEIQRTEQGDSAMYLCASSYTSGNEQFFGPGTRLTVL.

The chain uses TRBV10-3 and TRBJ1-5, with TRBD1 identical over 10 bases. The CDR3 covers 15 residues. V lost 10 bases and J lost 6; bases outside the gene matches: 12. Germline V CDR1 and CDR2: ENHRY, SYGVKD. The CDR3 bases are TGTGCCAGCAAAACCGGGACAGGGGCGAGTCAGCCCCAGCATTTT. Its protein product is CASKTGTGASQPQHF.

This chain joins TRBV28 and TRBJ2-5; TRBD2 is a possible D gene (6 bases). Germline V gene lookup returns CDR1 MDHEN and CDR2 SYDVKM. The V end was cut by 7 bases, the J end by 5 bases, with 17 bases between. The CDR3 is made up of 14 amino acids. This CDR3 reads CASTPGDFGETQYF. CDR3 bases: TGTGCCAGCACCCCTGGGGACTTCGGGGAGACCCAGTACTTC.

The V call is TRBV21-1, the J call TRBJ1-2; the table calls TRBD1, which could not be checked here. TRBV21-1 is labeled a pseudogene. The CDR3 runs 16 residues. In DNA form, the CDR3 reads TGTGCCAGCAGGAGAGTCCGGGACATCGAACTCCGTCGCTACACCTTC. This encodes CASRRVRDIELRRYTF.